The rows below give T cell receptor beta chains drawn from one sample of a study of shared clonotypes between healthy human individuals. Method: immunoSEQ multiplex PCR; TCRdb's copy keeps in-frame clones and lacks some. The sample contains 2,500,000 or so clones, 92% of which appear only once. What was sequenced was naive CD4+ T cells from PBMCs. These receptors were collected from a man aged 18-30 years in good health. Some clones in this sample may be carry-over from other donors' samples. Each CDR3 is given with its conserved first and last residue. A D gene is named only where the DNA matches it firmly. Clone size is stated in some rows and not others, as once, few, many or a class when expanded.

d_call	clone_size	v_call	j_call	cdr3_nt	cdr3_aa
.	.	TRBV15	TRBJ2-7	TGTGCCACCAGCAGAATCGTTAGCTCCTACGAGCAGTACTTC	CATSRIVSSYEQYF
.	.	TRBV14	TRBJ1-4	TGTGCCAGCAGCCAGGGTAGGGAAAAACTGTTTTTT	CASSQGREKLFF
.	.	TRBV5-5	TRBJ2-1	TGTGCCAGCAGCTCACAGTTCCGTGAGCAGTTCTTC	CASSSQFREQFF
TRBD2	.	TRBV7-2	TRBJ2-2	TGTGCCAGCAGCTTCAACCTACTACTAGCGGCGAACACCGGGGAGCTGTTTTTT	CASSFNLLLAANTGELFF
.	once	TRBV9	TRBJ2-7	TGTGCCAGCACTACCGACGCGGAACCTTACGAGCAGTACTTC	CASTTDAEPYEQYF
.	.	TRBV5-4	TRBJ2-3	TGTGCCAGCAGCCAACCCGACGGGGCAGATACGCAGTATTTT	CASSQPDGADTQYF
.	once	TRBV21-1	TRBJ1-1	TGTGCCAGCAGCGCCCGACAGGGTGATACTGAAGCTTTCTTT	CASSARQGDTEAFF
TRBD1	.	TRBV6-5	TRBJ1-1	TGTGCCAGCAGTTACTCGTTCCACAGGGGGCACACTGAAGCTTTCTTT	CASSYSFHRGHTEAFF
.	once	TRBV5-1	TRBJ2-1	TGCGCCAGCAGCCCGAGAGGGGGTGAGCAGTTCTTC	CASSPRGGEQFF
.	.	TRBV30	TRBJ2-5	TGTGCCTGGAAGCGGCCCGGATGGGAGACCCAGTACTTC	CAWKRPGWETQYF
.	.	TRBV28	TRBJ1-1	TGTGCCAGCAGTTTAGGCGGGAGTATGAACACTGAAGCTTTCTTT	CASSLGGSMNTEAFF
.	.	TRBV6-1	TRBJ1-1	TGTGCCAGCAGCACACAGGGTTTAGGCACTGAAGCTTTCTTT	CASSTQGLGTEAFF
TRBD2	.	TRBV5-1	TRBJ2-1	TGCGCCAGCTGCTTGGATGCGGGAGGGCGGGTTGAGCAGTTCTTC	CASCLDAGGRVEQFF
.	.	TRBV6-4	TRBJ1-1	TGTGCCAGCAGTGAAACGGGCCGGAACACTGAAGCTTTCTTT	CASSETGRNTEAFF
.	.	TRBV20-1	TRBJ2-3	TGCAGTGCCTCGAGGGCAGATACGCAGTATTTT	CSASRADTQYF
.	.	TRBV5-4	TRBJ1-2	TGTGCCAGCAGCCCACCCGGCTATGGCTACACCTTC	CASSPPGYGYTF
TRBD1	.	TRBV6-6	TRBJ2-4	TGTGCCAGCAGTTATTCGGGACAGGGGGTGTACATTCAGTACTTC	CASSYSGQGVYIQYF
.	.	TRBV28	TRBJ1-2	TGTGCCAGCAGTTTAGTCCCAGGGGCCTACACCTTC	CASSLVPGAYTF
.	.	TRBV7-2	TRBJ2-7	TGTGCCAGCAGCTTAGGGGAGGCAGCGGGTGGCTACGAGCAGTACTTC	CASSLGEAAGGYEQYF
TRBD2	.	TRBV25-1	TRBJ2-3	TGTGCCAGCAGTCTAGCGGGAGGCCCATCCACTACGCAGTATTTT	CASSLAGGPSTTQYF
TRBD1	.	TRBV5-1	TRBJ2-7	TGCGCCAGCAGCCCGGACAGGGGGCCTTACGAGCAGTACTTC	CASSPDRGPYEQYF
.	.	TRBV6-6	TRBJ2-7	TGTGCCAGCAGTCTGTTAGTTTACGAGCAGTACTTC	CASSLLVYEQYF
TRBD2	.	TRBV7-2	TRBJ2-7	TGTGCCAGCAGCTTAGCTACTAGCGGGACCCGCTCCTACGAGCAGTACTTC	CASSLATSGTRSYEQYF
.	.	TRBV19	TRBJ2-7	TGTGCCAGTAGTATTGACAGGCACTCCTACGAGCAGTACTTC	CASSIDRHSYEQYF
.	.	TRBV19	TRBJ1-2	TGTGCCAGTAATAAGGTGGGGTATGGCTACACCTTC	CASNKVGYGYTF
.	.	TRBV19	TRBJ1-5	TGTGCCAGTAGTCTTTCCCGGACGAATCAGCCCCAGCATTTT	CASSLSRTNQPQHF
.	.	TRBV27	TRBJ2-7	TGTGCCAGCAGTTTCTCGACCGACCTTCCCTACGAGCAGTACTTC	CASSFSTDLPYEQYF
TRBD2	.	TRBV29-1	TRBJ2-1	TGCAGCGTTTTTACAACTAGCGCGGGCAATGAGCAGTTCTTC	CSVFTTSAGNEQFF
.	.	TRBV7-3	TRBJ2-5	TGTGCCAGCAGTTTTGATAGTGGGGAGACCCAGTACTTC	CASSFDSGETQYF
TRBD2	.	TRBV14	TRBJ2-7	TGTGCCAGCAGCCAAGGGCTAGCGGAATACTACGAGCAGTACTTC	CASSQGLAEYYEQYF
TRBD2	.	TRBV28	TRBJ2-3	TGTGCCAGCGGGGGGGAGCTCCCAGATACGCAGTATTTT	CASGGELPDTQYF
.	.	TRBV5-1	TRBJ2-3	TGCGCCAGCAGCTTGGGTCTAAGCACAGATACGCAGTATTTT	CASSLGLSTDTQYF
.	.	TRBV27	TRBJ2-7	TGTGCCAGCAGTTTACGGACATCTGGCTCCTACGAGCAGTACTTC	CASSLRTSGSYEQYF
TRBD2	.	TRBV5-1	TRBJ2-7	TGCGCCAGCAGGACGGCCCCGGGGGAGGGGCAGTACTTC	CASRTAPGEGQYF
TRBD2	.	TRBV18	TRBJ2-5	TGTGCCAGCTCACCAGCTTTGGGAGCGGGAGTAAAAGAGACCCAGTACTTC	CASSPALGAGVKETQYF
TRBD1	.	TRBV27	TRBJ1-5	TGTGCCAGCAGTTTATCGGTCCCCGGGACAGGGTTAGGAAGGCGGCAGCCCCAGCATTTT	CASSLSVPGTGLGRRQPQHF
.	.	TRBV2	TRBJ1-5	TGTGCCAGCAGTGAACGGCAGGGCAATCAGCCCCAGCATTTT	CASSERQGNQPQHF
.	.	TRBV27	TRBJ2-7	TGTGCCAGCCCTAGGGGGGGGACGTTATCCTACGAGCAGTACTTC	CASPRGGTLSYEQYF
TRBD1	.	TRBV28	TRBJ1-5	TGTGCCAGCAGTTATACCGGGACAGCACTGAATCAGCCCCAGCATTTT	CASSYTGTALNQPQHF
.	.	TRBV6-5	TRBJ2-5	TGTGCCAGCAGCCTTGGACAGCTCCAAGAGACCCAGTACTTC	CASSLGQLQETQYF
TRBD2	.	TRBV19	TRBJ2-2	TGTGCCAGTAGTATGATCTGGACTAGCGGGAGGTTGAGGGAGCTGTTTTTT	CASSMIWTSGRLRELFF
TRBD1	.	TRBV7-3	TRBJ1-1	TGTGCCAGCAGCTTAACCGGGACAGCGAACACTGAAGCTTTCTTT	CASSLTGTANTEAFF